Each of the 30 T cell receptor beta chains below was sequenced from the same sample in a study of graft-versus-host responses after intestinal transplantation (dated by TCRdb to the early 2020s). Antigens of these TCRs are unknown. What this sample's time point label stands for: cells obtained before transplantation from donor or recipient. Libraries were made using the immunoSEQ multiplex PCR assay. Held by TCRdb, this immuneACCESS table contains in-frame sequences only and omits some clones. Under half of the omission traces to an unresolved V gene where checked; the cause of the rest is unknown. This sample has over 80,000 clones in its table, and 91% of those were observed once. The top ten constitute 0.15% to 0.2% of the sample. Sequenced material: unstimulated CD4+ T cells sorted from spleen or lymph node cells, taken before transplant. These receptor sequences come from a human donor who was the organ donor for an intestinal transplant.

The V and J genes are TRBV7-9 and TRBJ1-4; 8 bases match TRBD1. Per germline, CDR1 SEHNR and CDR2 FQNEAQ (reference sequence). The V segment lost 5 bases and the J segment 4 bases; nucleotides outside the gene matches: 12. This CDR3 contains 17 residues. CDR3 protein: CASSGRTGTKYNEKLFF. CDR3 coding DNA: TGTGCCAGCAGCGGGCGGACAGGGACGAAGTATAATGAAAAACTGTTTTTT.

The chain combines TRBV7-2 with TRBJ1-1; 8 bases line up with TRBD1. Germline V gene sequence: CDR1 SGHTA, CDR2 FQGNSA. The V and J ends lost 5 bases and 4 bases, in that order; junction bases with no gene match: 3. The CDR3 covers 13 residues. CDR3 protein: CASSQDRVTEAFF. DNA for the CDR3: TGTGCCAGCAGCCAGGACAGGGTCACTGAAGCTTTCTTT.

The rearrangement links TRBV7-2 to TRBJ1-5; 9 positions agree with TRBD1. The CDR3 length is 15 residues. The ends lost 1 base at V and 5 bases at J; junction bases unmatched: 3. Germline assignment: CDR1 SGHTA and CDR2 FQGNSA. In DNA, the CDR3 is TGTGCCAGCAGCTTAGACGGACAGGGGTATCAGCCCCAGCATTTT. Protein sequence: CASSLDGQGYQPQHF.

CDR3 loop: CASSSDRGVYEQYF. DNA of the CDR3: TGTGCCAGCAGCTCCGACAGGGGGGTCTACGAGCAGTACTTC. This chain connects TRBV7-9 to TRBJ2-7, with TRBD1 matching over 9 bases. Germline V gene lookup returns CDR1 SEHNR and CDR2 FQNEAQ (reference sequence). The CDR3 covers 14 residues. The V and J ends lost 4 bases and 3 bases, in that order; junction bases with no gene match: 4.

The genes are TRBV7-9 and TRBJ2-5; TRBD1 is a possible D gene (5 bases). The J call may be incorrect, as the DNA end agrees better with TRBJ2-7. Germline CDR1 reads SEHNR; CDR2 reads FQNEAQ (reference sequence). The CDR3 length is 15 residues. The CDR3 reads CASSLREQGPYEQYF. The CDR3, as DNA: TGTGCCAGCAGCTTGCGAGAGCAGGGTCCCTACGAGCAGTACTTC.

This chain uses TRBV5-1 with TRBJ1-2; D may be TRBD1 (6 bases). The V end was cut by 4 bases, the J end by 4 bases, with 8 bases between. Germline-derived CDR1 and CDR2 are SGHRS and YFSETQ. The CDR3 contains 12 residues. CDR3 residues: CASSQGGYGYTF. Here the CDR3 DNA reads TGCGCCAGCAGCCAAGGGGGCTATGGCTACACCTTC.

This clone was found once. The chain joins TRBV5-4 to TRBJ2-4; 11 positions match TRBD1. The CDR3 is made up of 14 amino acids. Germline CDR1 and CDR2: SGHNT and YYREEE (reference sequence). V lost 2 bases, J lost 7 bases, and 2 bases stayed unmatched. CDR3 nucleotides: TGTGCCAGCAGCTTACGGACAGGGGGCAACATTCAGTACTTC. Translated, it gives CASSLRTGGNIQYF.

The chain recombines TRBV13 with TRBJ2-5; 8 nucleotides agree with TRBD2. Germline CDR1 PRHDT, CDR2 FYEKMQ (reference sequence). The CDR3 has 17 residues. J lost 4 bases, V lost 5 bases, and 15 bases had no gene match. CDR3 in DNA: TGTGCCAGCAGCCCAAGATCTTTTGCGGGGGGTCGAGAGACCCAGTACTTC. It codes for CASSPRSFAGGRETQYF. Full variable domain (remainder filled in from reference TRBV13 and TRBJ2-5): AAGVIQSPRHLIKEKRETATLKCYPIPRHDTVYWYQQGPGQDPQFLISFYEKMQSDKGSIPDRFSAQQFSDYHSELNMSSLELGDSALYFCASSPRSFAGGRETQYFGPGTRLLVL.

This chain joins TRBV2 and TRBJ1-2, with D perhaps matching TRBD1 (6 bases). Trimming took 3 bases from V and 2 from J, leaving 13 bases between them. Germline V gene sequence: CDR1 SNHLY, CDR2 FYNNEI. This CDR3 has 15 amino acids. Here the CDR3 reads CASSDRRTDNYGYTF. The CDR3 DNA follows: TGTGCCAGCAGTGACCGAAGGACAGACAACTATGGCTACACCTTC.

The chain has TRBV9 and TRBJ2-5; D is possibly TRBD2 (7 bases). CDR1 is SGDLS and CDR2 is YYNGEE in the germline V gene. The V and J ends lost 0 bases and 7 bases respectively, with 22 bases between them. The CDR3 spans 17 residues. The CDR3 nucleotides read TGTGCCAGCAGCGTAGCTGTCGAGGGGGGGCATCTAGGGACCCAGTACTTC. This codes for CASSVAVEGGHLGTQYF. The variable domain in full, with the rest retrieved from reference TRBV9 and TRBJ2-5, is DSGVTQTPKHLITATGQRVTLRCSPRSGDLSVYWYQQSLDQGLQFLIQYYNGEERAKGNILERFSAQQFPDLHSELNLSSLELGDSALYFCASSVAVEGGHLGTQYFGPGTRLLVL.

The chain employs TRBV6-4 and TRBJ1-6; D remains ambiguous. The germline V gene encodes CDR1 MRHNA and CDR2 SNTAGT. The V end lost 3 bases, the J end lost 6 bases, and 9 bases lay between the germline ends. The CDR3 runs 14 residues. CDR3 coding DNA: TGTGCCAGCAGTGAGAGGAGTCGTAATTCACCCCTCCACTTT. Protein product: CASSERSRNSPLHF.

The chain has TRBV28 and TRBJ1-2; D is possibly TRBD1 (5 bases). The CDR3 has 13 amino acids. Germline V gene lookup returns CDR1 MDHEN and CDR2 SYDVKM. Trimming removed 2 bases at V and 4 bases at J, with 8 bases between. The CDR3 loop is CASSLETVYGYTF. The DNA of the CDR3 is TGTGCCAGCAGTTTAGAGACAGTCTATGGCTACACCTTC.

The CDR3 DNA sequence: TGTGCCAGCAGCTCTCCCCCCTACGAGCAGTACTTC. Protein sequence: CASSSPPYEQYF. This chain links TRBV5-5 with TRBJ2-7, with D uncertain. CDR1 is SGHKS, CDR2 YYEKEE, per germline (reference sequence). Trimming cost V 3 bases and J 2 bases, with 6 bases left between them. The CDR3 is made up of 12 amino acids.

As DNA, the CDR3 is TGTGCCAGCAGCCTGGGCCGGGAGTGGGGTGAGCAGTTCTTC. Translated, it gives CASSLGREWGEQFF. The chain recombines TRBV4-2 with TRBJ2-1, with D possibly matching TRBD2 (6 bases). This CDR3 is built from 14 residues. Trimming left V 4 bases short and J 9 bases short, with 16 bases between. Germline V gene lookup returns CDR1 LGHNA and CDR2 YNFKEQ.

The count of this clone is one. V gene TRBV6-5 combines with J gene TRBJ1-5, with TRBD1 identical over 7 bases. This CDR3 spans 13 amino acids. Unmatched junction bases numbered 2, after V lost 6 bases and J lost 3 bases. Per germline, CDR1 MNHEY and CDR2 SVGAGI. For the CDR3, the DNA is TGTGCCAGCAGGGGACAGTACAATCAGCCCCAGCATTTT. This gives the protein CASRGQYNQPQHF.

A single count supports this clone. The chain recombines TRBV4-2 with TRBJ2-3; 9 positions agree with TRBD2. Germline V gene lookup returns CDR1 LGHNA and CDR2 YNFKEQ. Trimming took 1 base from V and 5 from J; bases not matched to a gene: 10. The CDR3 extends over 17 amino acids. DNA for the CDR3: TGTGCCAGCAGCCAAGTACGGGGCGGGGGGGCCCAAGATACGCAGTATTTT. Translated: CASSQVRGGGAQDTQYF.

The chain carries TRBV6-5 and TRBJ1-2; 11 bases line up with TRBD1. The CDR3 runs to 14 residues. The J segment lost 8 bases and the V segment lost 9 bases, leaving 11 bases of the junction unmatched. Germline loops: CDR1 MNHEY, CDR2 SVGAGI. The CDR3 DNA reads as TGTGCCAGTCGCAGGGGACAGGGGGGTCGAGGCTACACCTTC. Translation: CASRRGQGGRGYTF.

V is TRBV7-9 and J is TRBJ2-2; 9 nucleotides align to TRBD2. This CDR3 is 18 amino acids long. Trimming at V came to 0 bases and at J to 3 bases, leaving 8 bases not matched to a gene. Germline-derived CDR1 and CDR2 are SEHNR and FQNEAQ (reference sequence). The CDR3 nucleotides are TGTGCCAGCAGCTTAGCGATATTAGCGGGGGTCGACACCGGGGAGCTGTTTTTT. Translating gives CASSLAILAGVDTGELFF. Full variable domain (outside the CDR3, taken from reference TRBV7-9 and TRBJ2-2): DTGVSQNPRHKITKRGQNVTFRCDPISEHNRLYWYRQTLGQGPEFLTYFQNEAQLEKSRLLSDRFSAERPKGSFSTLEIQRTEQGDSAMYLCASSLAILAGVDTGELFFGEGSRLTVL.

The CDR3 is CASSFDRGTYNEQFF. DNA of the CDR3: TGTGCCAGCAGCTTCGACAGGGGGACCTACAATGAGCAGTTCTTC. V usage is TRBV7-2 and J usage is TRBJ2-1; TRBD1 aligns across 9 bases. The CDR3 contains 15 residues. The germline V gene encodes CDR1 SGHTA and CDR2 FQGNSA. Losses at the gene ends were 3 bases for V and 2 bases for J; bases not matched to a gene: 2.

This clone was found a few times. The chain employs TRBV6-5 and TRBJ1-6; tentatively, D is TRBD1 (5 bases). There are 12 residues in the CDR3. Trimming pared 6 bases from V and 12 bases from J, leaving 12 bases between. Germline V gene sequence: CDR1 MNHEY, CDR2 SVGAGI. DNA of the CDR3: TGTGCCAGCAGCAGTGGGACTCTACCCCTCCACTTT. Translated: CASSSGTLPLHF.

This chain links TRBV7-2 with TRBJ1-3; TRBD1 agrees at 8 bases. This CDR3 contains 15 residues. V gave up 3 bases and J gave up 2 bases; unmatched junction bases: 3. Germline CDR1 and CDR2: SGHTA and FQGNSA. The CDR3 sequence is CASSFAGGPGNTIYF. CDR3 in DNA: TGTGCCAGCAGCTTTGCAGGGGGCCCTGGAAACACCATATATTTT.

The chain couples TRBV6-5 to TRBJ1-2; 9 nucleotides match TRBD1. The germline V gene has CDR1 MNHEY and CDR2 SVGAGI. This CDR3 is 14 amino acids long. The V segment lost 4 bases and the J segment 5 bases; nucleotides outside the gene matches: 5. CDR3 nucleotide sequence: TGTGCCAGCAGTTCGCGGACAGGGGATTATGGCTACACCTTC. This codes for CASSSRTGDYGYTF.

The chain is built from TRBV4-1 and TRBJ2-7; TRBD1 agrees at 7 bases. Germline trimming cut 2 bases from V and 3 bases from J; bases unmatched to any gene: 10. The CDR3 consists of 16 residues. The germline gives CDR1 MGHRA, CDR2 YSYEKL. In DNA, the CDR3 is TGCGCCAGCAGCCAACCCGGGACAGAAAGATTCTACGAGCAGTACTTC. This codes for CASSQPGTERFYEQYF.

The chain uses TRBV6-6 and TRBJ1-3, with no clear D. Trimming shortened V by 7 bases and J by 8 bases, and 15 bases separated the two germline ends. The CDR3 contains 13 residues. Germline V gene lookup returns CDR1 MNHNY and CDR2 SVGAGI (reference sequence). CDR3 bases: TGTGCCAGCACCCGAGACATTGTGGACACCATATATTTT. Encoded protein: CASTRDIVDTIYF.

The chain employs TRBV4-3 and TRBJ2-5, with 10 bases that match TRBD2. The CDR3 has 16 amino acids. Germline lookup yields CDR1 LGHNA and CDR2 YSLEER. V was clipped by 2 bases and J by 4 bases; unmatched bases: 7. The CDR3 sequence: CASSQRLAGGGETQYF. The CDR3 bases are TGCGCCAGCAGCCAACGACTAGCGGGCGGGGGAGAGACCCAGTACTTC.

The J gene is TRBJ2-7, the V gene TRBV11-2, with D perhaps TRBD1 (6 bases). This CDR3 has 15 residues. Germline V lookup: CDR1 SGHAT, CDR2 FQNNGV. Trimming cost V 1 base and J 3 bases, with 13 bases left between them. CDR3 sequence reads: CASSLGVTGLYEQYF. The CDR3 DNA reads TGTGCCAGCAGCTTAGGGGTTACAGGGCTCTACGAGCAGTACTTC.

The V call is TRBV28, the J call TRBJ1-5; 9 bases agree with TRBD1. This CDR3 has 17 amino acids. Germline V gene sequence: CDR1 MDHEN, CDR2 SYDVKM. Trimming removed 1 base from V and 7 bases from J; junction bases left unmatched: 11. CDR3 coding DNA: TGTGCCAGCAGTTTATTTGGGACAGGGTACCCCTCCCAGCCCCAGCATTTT. Protein sequence: CASSLFGTGYPSQPQHF.

This clone has a single count. V usage is TRBV11-3 and J usage is TRBJ2-2; tentative D call: TRBD2 (6 bases). V dropped 1 base and J dropped 2 bases, with 8 bases sitting between them. The V gene's germline CDR1 is SGHNT and CDR2 YENEEA. The CDR3 is 15 amino acids. The chain's CDR3 is CASSLGGANTGELFF. The CDR3 nucleotides read TGTGCCAGCAGCTTAGGCGGGGCAAACACCGGGGAGCTGTTTTTT.

This clone appeared once. The chain combines TRBV27 with TRBJ1-1; D is perhaps TRBD1 (5 bases). CDR3 length: 14 residues. From germline, CDR1 is MNHEY and CDR2 SMNVEV (reference sequence). With 1 base removed from V and 3 bases from J, the gap between germline ends came to 9 bases. In nucleotides, the CDR3 is TGTGCCAGCAGTTTATGGGTGGGGCACACTGAAGCTTTCTTT. The encoded protein is CASSLWVGHTEAFF.

The chain combines TRBV27 with TRBJ1-5, with D perhaps matching TRBD1 (5 bases). Germline CDR1 MNHEY, CDR2 SMNVEV (reference sequence). The germline V and J ends were trimmed by 3 bases and 5 bases, with 11 bases remaining between them. The length of the CDR3 is 14 residues. CDR3 DNA sequence: TGTGCCAGCAGTTTCGTAGGGGTGGATCAGCCCCAGCATTTT. Encoded protein: CASSFVGVDQPQHF.